This TCR beta chain derives from a study of blood T cell repertoires in COVID-19. Study overall: COVID-19 samples collected from the United States, Italy and Spain covered acute and convalescent phases. From T cells, B-cell-depleted T cells, or PBMCs came the material, which was cDNA or gDNA.

As handled by the study authors: From reference gene primer amplification, estimates of nucleated cell counts were derived. Method: immunoSEQ multiplex PCR; TCRdb's copy keeps in-frame clones and lacks some. For V, J and clone size, that table is used; D and trimming come from the DNA. The data show a few hundred thousand clones, around 87% seen once. V lost 4 bases to trimming and J lost 2 bases, with 14 bases between them. Germline CDR1 and CDR2: ENHRY and SYGVKD. This CDR3 has 15 residues. Source material: peripheral blood. The receptor comes from a human donor in a cohort sampled during active COVID-19. The chain carries TRBV10-3 and TRBJ1-2, with D tentatively TRBD1 (6 bases). CDR3: CAISVDAGANYGYTF. For the CDR3, the DNA is TGTGCCATCAGTGTTGATGCAGGGGCAAACTATGGCTACACCTTC.